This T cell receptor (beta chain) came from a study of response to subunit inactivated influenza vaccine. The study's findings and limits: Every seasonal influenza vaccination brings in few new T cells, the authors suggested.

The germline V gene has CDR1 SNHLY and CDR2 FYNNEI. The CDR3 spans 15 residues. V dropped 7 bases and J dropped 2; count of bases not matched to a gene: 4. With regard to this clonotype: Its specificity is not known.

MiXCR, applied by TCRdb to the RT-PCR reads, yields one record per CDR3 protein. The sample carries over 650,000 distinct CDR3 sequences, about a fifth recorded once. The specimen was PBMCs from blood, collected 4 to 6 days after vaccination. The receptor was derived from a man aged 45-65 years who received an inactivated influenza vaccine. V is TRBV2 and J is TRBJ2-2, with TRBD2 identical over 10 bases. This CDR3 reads CASTAGGSNTGELFF. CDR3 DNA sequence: TGTGCCAGCACAGCGGGGGGGTCTAACACCGGGGAGCTGTTTTTT.